These 8 T cell receptor beta chains originate from one sample sequenced in a study of type 1 regulatory T cells. No cognate antigen is known for these TCRs. Each CDR3 protein gets one entry after TCRdb re-called the reads with MiXCR. The data show 60,000 to 70,000 distinct CDR3 sequences, around 60% seen once. Sequencing used cultured T cells, either the whole culture or a sorted T cell fraction (not recorded which). Subset described: Tr1-enriched cell product generated in vitro against host alloantigens. The receptors shown here come from a human donor in good health.

The chain links TRBV4-1 to TRBJ1-1; 9 nucleotides align to TRBD1. The CDR3 sequence is 16 residues long. CDR1 is MGHRA, CDR2 YSYEKL, per germline. V was pared by 1 base and J by 4 bases, with 7 bases of the junction left unmatched. The CDR3 DNA follows: TGCGCCAGCAGCCAAGGGGGGACAGGGATTTTCACTGAAGCTTTCTTT. It encodes CASSQGGTGIFTEAFF.

In its sample, this clonotype was seen many times. The chain uses TRBV29-1 and TRBJ1-1; D unresolved. Per the germline V gene, CDR1 is SQVTM and CDR2 is ANQGSEA. This CDR3 is built from 12 residues. Trimming removed 3 bases from V and 4 bases from J, with 9 bases in between. Written as DNA, the CDR3 is TGCAGCGTTGATCTCTACACCACTGAAGCTTTCTTT. Amino acids: CSVDLYTTEAFF.

This clonotype was seen repeatedly, ten times or more. This chain joins TRBV6-5 and TRBJ2-7; TRBD1 agrees at 7 bases. The ends lost 6 bases at V and 4 bases at J; junction bases unmatched: 9. The CDR3 extends over 14 amino acids. Germline values: CDR1 MNHEY, CDR2 SVGAGI. The CDR3 sequence is CASSLNRGDYEQYF. For the CDR3, the DNA is TGTGCCAGCAGCCTGAACAGGGGTGATTACGAGCAGTACTTC.

This clonotype was observed a handful of times. The chain recombines TRBV5-1 with TRBJ2-3; 12 bases agree with TRBD2. Germline V gene lookup returns CDR1 SGHRS and CDR2 YFSETQ. Trimming at V came to 0 bases and at J to 1 base, leaving 6 bases not matched to a gene. The CDR3 is 18 residues long. CDR3 DNA sequence: TGCGCCAGCAGCTTGGGAACTAGCGGGAGGTCTGGCACAGATACGCAGTATTTT. Protein product: CASSLGTSGRSGTDTQYF. Complete variable domain (other parts from reference TRBV5-1 and TRBJ2-3): KAGVTQTPRYLIKTRGQQVTLSCSPISGHRSVSWYQQTPGQGLQFLFEYFSETQRNKGNFPGRFSGRQFSNSRSEMNVSTLELGDSALYLCASSLGTSGRSGTDTQYFGPGTRLTVL.

The genes are TRBV7-9 and TRBJ1-5, with a tentative D call TRBD1 (5 bases). The CDR3 is 14 residues long. CDR1 and CDR2 from the germline V gene are SEHNR and FQNEAQ (reference sequence). V was trimmed by 5 bases and J by 7 bases, leaving 15 bases between them. CDR3 protein: CASSRDGWGQPQHF. The CDR3 nucleotides are TGTGCCAGCAGCAGGGACGGGTGGGGACAGCCCCAGCATTTT.

In this sample, this clonotype is medium-sized. The chain carries TRBV9 and TRBJ2-7; 7 bases align to TRBD2. CDR3 length: 15 residues. Trimming took 0 bases from V and 2 from J; bases not matched to a gene: 5. The V gene's germline CDR1 is SGDLS and CDR2 YYNGEE. Here the CDR3 DNA reads TGTGCCAGCAGCGTAGACCCTAGCGGAACCTACGAGCAGTACTTC. Translation gives CASSVDPSGTYEQYF.

This chain links TRBV7-2 with TRBJ1-2; D gene ambiguous. From germline, CDR1 is SGHTA and CDR2 FQGNSA. This CDR3 spans 12 amino acids. Trimming pared 5 bases from V and 7 bases from J, leaving 11 bases between. This chain's CDR3 is CASSPPPGGYTF. The DNA for the CDR3 is TGTGCCAGCAGCCCCCCTCCGGGTGGCTACACCTTC. The full variable domain, with the rest looked up from reference TRBV7-2 and TRBJ1-2, is GAGVSQSPSNKVTEKGKDVELRCDPISGHTALYWYRQSLGQGLEFLIYFQGNSAPDKSGLPSDRFSAERTGGSVSTLTIQRTQQEDSAVYLCASSPPPGGYTFGSGTRLTVV.

The V and J genes are TRBV11-2 and TRBJ1-1; no firm D call. The CDR3 is made up of 14 amino acids. Trimming took 5 bases from V and 3 from J, leaving 13 bases between them. Germline V gives CDR1 SGHAT, CDR2 FQNNGV. CDR3 residues: CASSPKAKDTEAFF. As DNA, the CDR3 is TGTGCCAGCAGCCCCAAGGCAAAGGACACTGAAGCTTTCTTT.